This TCR beta chain was identified in a study of blood T cell repertoires in COVID-19. V dropped 0 bases and J dropped 0; count of bases not matched to a gene: 5. The CDR3 covers 17 residues. Germline CDR1 reads SGHRS; CDR2 reads YFSETQ. Here immunoSEQ multiplex PCR was the method, and the copy in TCRdb shows in-frame clones only, minus some. The table has some 42,000 clones, almost 90% seen once; the top ten hold about 2.8%. The chain joins TRBV5-1 to TRBJ2-2, with 7 bases fitting TRBD2. Material: peripheral blood. The receptor was isolated from a man aged 50 to 59 with active COVID-19. In DNA, the CDR3 is TGCGCCAGCAGCTTGGCCCCTAGCGGAGCGAACACCGGGGAGCTGTTTTTT. It codes for CASSLAPSGANTGELFF.